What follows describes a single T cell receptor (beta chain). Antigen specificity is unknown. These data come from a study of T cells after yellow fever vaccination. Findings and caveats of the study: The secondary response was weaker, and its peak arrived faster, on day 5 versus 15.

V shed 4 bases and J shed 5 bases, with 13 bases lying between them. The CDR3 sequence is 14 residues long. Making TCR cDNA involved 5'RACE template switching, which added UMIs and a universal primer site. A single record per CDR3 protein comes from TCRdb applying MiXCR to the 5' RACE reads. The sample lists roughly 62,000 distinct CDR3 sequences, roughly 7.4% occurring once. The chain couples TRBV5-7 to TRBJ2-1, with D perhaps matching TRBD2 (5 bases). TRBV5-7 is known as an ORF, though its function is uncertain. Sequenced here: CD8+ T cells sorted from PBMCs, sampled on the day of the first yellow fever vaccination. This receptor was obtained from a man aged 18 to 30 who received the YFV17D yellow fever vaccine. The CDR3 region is CASSPGVLHNEQFF. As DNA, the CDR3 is TGTGCCAGCAGCCCCGGGGTCCTGCACAATGAGCAGTTCTTC.